The source of this T cell receptor (beta chain) is a study of immune characterization of retroperitoneal liposarcoma. TCRdb re-called the PCR reads through MiXCR, storing one row per CDR3 protein. The table records about 10,000 distinct CDR3 sequences, 20% to 30% of them present only once. Germline V gene lookup returns CDR1 SGHNT and CDR2 YENEEA. The J segment lost 4 bases and the V segment lost 5 bases, leaving 2 bases of the junction unmatched. This CDR3 has 14 amino acids. Sequencing was done on a sample of blood. The chain combines TRBV11-3 with TRBJ2-1; 10 bases are a match to TRBD1. This receptor was obtained from a male donor with retroperitoneal liposarcoma. CDR3 coding DNA: TGTGCCAGCAGCCGACAGGGGGCGTACAATGAGCAGTTCTTC. As protein: CASSRQGAYNEQFF. Full variable domain (missing parts from reference TRBV11-3 and TRBJ2-1): EAGVVQSPRYKIIEKKQPVAFWCNPISGHNTLYWYLQNLGQGPELLIRYENEEAVDDSQLPKDRFSAERLKGVDSTLKIQPAELGDSAVYLCASSRQGAYNEQFFGPGTRLTVL.